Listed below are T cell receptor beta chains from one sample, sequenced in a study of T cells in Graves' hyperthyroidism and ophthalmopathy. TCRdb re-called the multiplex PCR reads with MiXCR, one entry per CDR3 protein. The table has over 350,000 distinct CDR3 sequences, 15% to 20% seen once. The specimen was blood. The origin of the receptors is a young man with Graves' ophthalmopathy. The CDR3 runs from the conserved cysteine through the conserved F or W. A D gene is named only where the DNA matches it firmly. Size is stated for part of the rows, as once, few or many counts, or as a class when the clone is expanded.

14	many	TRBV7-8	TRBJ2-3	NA	CASRITRTADTQYF	TGTGCCAGCAGAATCACTAGGACCGCAGATACGCAGTATTTT
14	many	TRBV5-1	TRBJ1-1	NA	CASSWGVENTEAFF	TGCGCCAGTTCCTGGGGTGTTGAGAACACTGAAGCTTTCTTT
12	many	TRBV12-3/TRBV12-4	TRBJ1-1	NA	CASRGGGIEAFF	TGTGCCAGCAGGGGAGGGGGTATTGAAGCTTTCTTT
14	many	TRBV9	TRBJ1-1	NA	CASSAGNMNTEAFF	TGTGCCAGCAGCGCAGGAAACATGAACACTGAAGCTTTCTTT
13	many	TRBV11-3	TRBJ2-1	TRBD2	CASSLAGGGEQFF	TGTGCCAGCAGCTTAGCGGGGGGGGGTGAGCAGTTCTTC
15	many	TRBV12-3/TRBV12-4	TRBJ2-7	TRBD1	CASRSTGTGSYEQYF	TGTGCCAGCAGATCCACCGGGACAGGGTCCTACGAGCAGTACTTC
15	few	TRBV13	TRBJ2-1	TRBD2	CASSLMGRGYNEQFF	TGTGCCAGCAGCTTAATGGGGAGGGGCTACAATGAGCAGTTCTTC
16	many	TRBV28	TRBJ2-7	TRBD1	CASSLLPGQGKYEQYF	TGTGCCAGCAGTTTATTGCCGGGACAGGGAAAGTACGAGCAGTACTTC
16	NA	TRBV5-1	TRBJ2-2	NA	CASSLGPQGATGELFF	TGCGCCAGCAGCTTGGGGCCTCAGGGAGCCACCGGGGAGCTGTTTTTT
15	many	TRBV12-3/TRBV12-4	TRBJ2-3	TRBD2	CASSFTSGGTDTQYF	TGTGCCAGCAGTTTCACTAGCGGGGGGACAGATACGCAGTATTTT
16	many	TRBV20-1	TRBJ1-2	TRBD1	CSARVRDRGRADGYTF	TGCAGTGCTAGGGTCCGGGACAGGGGGAGGGCCGATGGCTACACCTTC
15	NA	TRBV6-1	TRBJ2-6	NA	CASSEFRVGANVLTF	TGTGCCAGCAGTGAATTCAGGGTTGGGGCCAACGTCCTGACTTTC
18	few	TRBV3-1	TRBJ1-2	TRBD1	CASSQDFLWTGGNYGYTF	TGTGCCAGCAGCCAAGATTTTCTGTGGACAGGGGGAAACTATGGCTACACCTTC
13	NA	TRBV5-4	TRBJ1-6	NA	CASTGGPGSPLHF	TGTGCCAGCACCGGGGGTCCGGGGTCACCCCTCCACTTT
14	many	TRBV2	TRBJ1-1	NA	CASSHGLMGGEAFF	TGTGCCAGCAGCCACGGACTTATGGGAGGTGAAGCTTTCTTT
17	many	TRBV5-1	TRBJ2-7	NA	CASSGGGQTRPPYEQYF	TGCGCCAGCAGCGGGGGGGGACAGACGAGACCTCCCTACGAGCAGTACTTC
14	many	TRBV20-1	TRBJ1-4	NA	CSASSVQQNEKLFF	TGCAGTGCCTCGAGCGTACAGCAGAATGAAAAACTGTTTTTT
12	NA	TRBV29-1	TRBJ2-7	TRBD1	CSSLGQNYEQYF	TGCAGCAGCTTGGGACAGAACTACGAGCAGTACTTC
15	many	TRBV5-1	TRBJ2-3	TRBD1	CASSLWTGSTDTQYF	TGCGCCAGCAGCTTATGGACAGGGAGCACAGATACGCAGTATTTT
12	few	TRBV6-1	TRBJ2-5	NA	CASQRREETQYF	TGTGCCAGTCAGCGCAGGGAAGAGACCCAGTACTTC
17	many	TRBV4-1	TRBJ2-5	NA	CASSQETGGKYQETQYF	TGCGCCAGCAGCCAAGAGACTGGGGGGAAGTACCAAGAGACCCAGTACTTC
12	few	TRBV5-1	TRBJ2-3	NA	CASSLQQYTQYF	TGCGCCAGCAGCTTACAGCAGTATACGCAGTATTTT
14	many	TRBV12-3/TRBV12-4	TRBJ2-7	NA	CASSSEGGGYEQYF	TGTGCCAGCAGTTCGGAGGGGGGTGGCTACGAGCAGTACTTC
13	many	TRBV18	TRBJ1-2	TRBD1	CASSPGTAYGYTF	TGTGCCAGCTCACCCGGGACAGCCTATGGCTACACCTTC
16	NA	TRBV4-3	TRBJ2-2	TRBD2	CASSQEGRGRAGELFF	TGCGCCAGCAGCCAAGAAGGGCGGGGGAGGGCCGGGGAGCTGTTTTTT
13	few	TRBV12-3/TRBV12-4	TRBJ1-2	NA	CASSLVASYGYTF	TGTGCCAGCAGTTTAGTAGCCTCCTATGGCTACACCTTC
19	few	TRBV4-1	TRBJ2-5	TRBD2	CASSQDRSSGAARGETQYF	TGCGCCAGCAGCCAAGATCGAAGTAGCGGGGCCGCTCGGGGGGAGACCCAGTACTTC
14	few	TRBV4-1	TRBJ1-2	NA	CASSQDQGGYGYTF	TGCGCCAGCAGCCAAGACCAAGGAGGCTATGGCTACACCTTC
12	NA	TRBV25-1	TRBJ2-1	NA	CASGSGRDEQFF	TGTGCCAGCGGCTCAGGGCGAGATGAGCAGTTCTTC
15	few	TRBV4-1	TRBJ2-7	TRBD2	CASSRLAGANYEQYF	TGCGCCAGCAGCCGTTTAGCGGGGGCCAACTACGAGCAGTACTTC
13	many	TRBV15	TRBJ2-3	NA	CATSRDRTDTQYF	TGTGCCACCAGCAGAGATAGGACAGATACGCAGTATTTT
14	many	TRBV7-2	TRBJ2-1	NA	CASSLAGPHNEQFF	TGTGCCAGCAGCTTAGCGGGGCCCCACAATGAGCAGTTCTTC
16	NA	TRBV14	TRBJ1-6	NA	CASSPPGVNGYSPLHF	TGTGCCAGCAGCCCTCCCGGGGTTAATGGCTATTCACCCCTCCACTTT
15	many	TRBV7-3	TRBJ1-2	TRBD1	CASSLDGTDHYGYTF	TGTGCCAGCAGCTTGGATGGGACAGATCATTATGGCTACACCTTC
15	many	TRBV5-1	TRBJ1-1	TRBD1	CASSLTTGTGSEAFF	TGCGCCAGCAGCTTAACCACCGGGACAGGGAGTGAAGCTTTCTTT
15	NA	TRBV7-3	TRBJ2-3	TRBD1	CASRLDRGQTDTQYF	TGTGCCAGCAGGTTGGACAGGGGGCAGACAGATACGCAGTATTTT
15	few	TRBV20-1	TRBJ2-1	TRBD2	CSARDPSSGEGEQFF	TGCAGTGCTAGAGACCCGTCTAGCGGGGAAGGTGAGCAGTTCTTC
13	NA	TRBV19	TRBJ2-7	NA	CATRGHLSYEQYF	TGTGCCACCAGGGGACACCTCTCCTACGAGCAGTACTTC
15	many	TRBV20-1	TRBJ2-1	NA	CSARVPKPPRDEQFF	TGCAGTGCTAGAGTACCGAAGCCTCCGAGGGATGAGCAGTTCTTC
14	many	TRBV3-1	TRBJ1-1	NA	CASSPRGGRTEAFF	TGTGCCAGCAGCCCGAGGGGAGGGCGAACTGAAGCTTTCTTT
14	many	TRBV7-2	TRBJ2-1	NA	CASSPRGAYNEQFF	TGTGCCAGCAGCCCCCGAGGGGCCTACAATGAGCAGTTCTTC
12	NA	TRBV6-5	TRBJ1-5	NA	CASSYREQPQHF	TGTGCCAGCAGTTACAGGGAACAGCCCCAGCATTTT
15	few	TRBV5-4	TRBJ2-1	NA	CASSLLSLGGNEQFF	TGTGCCAGCAGCTTGTTGTCCTTGGGGGGCAATGAGCAGTTCTTC
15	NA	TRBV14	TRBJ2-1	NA	CASSQDAVLLRAKFF	TGTGCCAGCAGCCAAGATGCGGTTCTGTTACGGGCTAAGTTCTTC
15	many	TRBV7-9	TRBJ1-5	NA	CASSPLSSTFQPQHF	TGTGCCAGCAGCCCCCTTAGTTCGACATTCCAGCCCCAGCATTTT
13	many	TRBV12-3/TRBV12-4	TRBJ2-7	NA	CASRSRDVGEQYF	TGTGCCAGCAGATCCCGGGACGTGGGGGAGCAGTACTTC
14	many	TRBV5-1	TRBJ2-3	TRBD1	CASSLTGEWDTQYF	TGCGCCAGCAGCCTTACAGGGGAATGGGATACGCAGTATTTT
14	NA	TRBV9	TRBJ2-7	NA	CASSVEDSFYEQYF	TGTGCCAGCAGCGTCGAGGACAGTTTCTACGAGCAGTACTTC
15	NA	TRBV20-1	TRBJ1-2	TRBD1	CSARAGTAENYGYTF	TGCAGTGCTAGAGCCGGGACAGCGGAAAACTATGGCTACACCTTC
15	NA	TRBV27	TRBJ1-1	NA	CASSLGATGYTEAFF	TGTGCCAGCAGTTTAGGTGCCACAGGTTACACTGAAGCTTTCTTT
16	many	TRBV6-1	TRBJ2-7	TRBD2	CASSTGTSAAAYEQYF	TGTGCCAGCAGCACCGGGACTAGCGCCGCCGCCTACGAGCAGTACTTC
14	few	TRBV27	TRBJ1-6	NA	CASSFKGGDSPLHF	TGTGCCAGCAGTTTTAAGGGGGGGGATTCACCCCTCCACTTT
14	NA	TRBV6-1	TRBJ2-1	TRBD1	CASRTGNSVNEQFF	TGTGCCAGCAGGACAGGGAATAGCGTCAATGAGCAGTTCTTC
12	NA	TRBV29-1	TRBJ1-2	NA	CSVGDSNYGYTF	TGCAGCGTTGGCGACAGTAACTATGGCTACACCTTC
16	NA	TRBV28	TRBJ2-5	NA	CASNIGASFSQETQYF	TGTGCCAGCAATATAGGGGCGAGTTTTTCGCAAGAGACCCAGTACTTC